These 32 T cell receptor beta chains were all obtained from the same sample, sequenced in a study of cytomegalovirus exposure and HLA in healthy donors. The method was immunoSEQ multiplex PCR; TCRdb's version includes in-frame clones alone and lacks a portion of them. The sample contains over 200,000 clones, approximately 80% of which appear only once. The sequenced sample consisted of PBMCs. These receptor sequences come from a woman between 25 and 40 years old in good health and CMV-seropositive.

The CDR3 bases are TGTGCCTGGAGTGTGGGGGGAACAGAGCTCGAGCAGTTCTTC. Amino acid sequence: CAWSVGGTELEQFF. The J gene is TRBJ2-1, the V gene TRBV30; possibly TRBD2 for D (6 bases). The V end lost 0 bases, the J end lost 10 bases, and 16 bases lay between the germline ends. CDR1 and CDR2 (germline): GTSNPN, SVGIG (reference sequence). This CDR3 is 14 amino acids long.

The chain has TRBV27 and TRBJ2-6; D is undetermined. The CDR3 covers 12 residues. Trimming removed 6 bases at V and 3 bases at J, with 3 bases between. The germline CDR1 and CDR2 sequences are MNHEY and SMNVEV (reference sequence). The CDR3: CASRGGANVLTF. As DNA, the CDR3 is TGTGCCAGCAGAGGTGGGGCCAACGTCCTGACTTTC.

The J gene is TRBJ1-2, the V gene TRBV27; a weak D match, TRBD1 (5 bases). The CDR3 is 18 amino acids. Germline CDR1 and CDR2: MNHEY and SMNVEV (reference sequence). The ends were cut back, 1 base at V and 4 bases at J, with 22 bases in the middle. The CDR3 DNA reads TGTGCCAGCAGTTTATATTATAATGGGGGGAATCTTGGCTATGGCTACACCTTC. This translates into CASSLYYNGGNLGYGYTF.

The V call is TRBV29-1, the J call TRBJ2-7; a weak D match, TRBD2 (5 bases). V lost 0 bases and J lost 3, with 9 bases in between. The germline CDR1 and CDR2 sequences are SQVTM and ANQGSEA. This CDR3 is 13 amino acids long. The CDR3 nucleotides are TGCAGCGTTGAAGATAAGGGAGACTACGAGCAGTACTTC. It yields the protein CSVEDKGDYEQYF.

This sequence joins TRBV27 and TRBJ2-3; D possibly matches TRBD1 or TRBD2 (6 bases each). Germline V gene sequence: CDR1 MNHEY, CDR2 SMNVEV (reference sequence). Trimming cost V 5 bases and J 6 bases, with 24 bases left between them. This CDR3 spans 17 amino acids. The CDR3 sequence is CASSTYRVGGQTDTQYF. The CDR3 nucleotides read TGTGCCAGCAGTACCTACAGGGTAGGAGGGCAAACCGATACGCAGTATTTT.

This chain connects TRBV27 to TRBJ2-1; D is possibly TRBD2 (6 bases). The CDR3 is 15 residues long. Trimming removed 6 bases from V and 6 bases from J, with 18 bases in between. In germline, CDR1 is MNHEY, CDR2 SMNVEV (reference sequence). CDR3 protein: CASSQAGSRSNEQFF. The CDR3 DNA follows: TGTGCCAGCAGCCAAGCGGGTTCTAGGAGCAATGAGCAGTTCTTC.

This clone was seen only a few times. This same CDR3 is encoded by further DNA sequences in the sample. The V call is TRBV9, the J call TRBJ2-1, with TRBD2 matching over 10 bases. Germline V gene lookup returns CDR1 SGDLS and CDR2 YYNGEE. The CDR3 extends over 15 amino acids. V shed 0 bases and J 7 bases; nucleotides not matched to a gene: 4. The CDR3 DNA is TGTGCCAGCAGCGTAGCTAGCGGGAGTGGGAATGAGCAGTTCTTC. It translates to CASSVASGSGNEQFF. Full variable domain (missing parts from reference TRBV9 and TRBJ2-1): DSGVTQTPKHLITATGQRVTLRCSPRSGDLSVYWYQQSLDQGLQFLIQYYNGEERAKGNILERFSAQQFPDLHSELNLSSLELGDSALYFCASSVASGSGNEQFFGPGTRLTVL.

This rearrangement joins TRBV19 to TRBJ2-7; D remains ambiguous. CDR3 length: 13 residues. Trimming took 1 base from V and 6 from J, leaving 10 bases between them. Germline CDR1 reads LNHDA; CDR2 reads SQIVND (reference sequence). The CDR3 nucleotides read TGTGCCAGTAGTATAGTCGTCGAATCCGAGCAGTACTTC. This translates into CASSIVVESEQYF. The full variable domain, its missing parts supplied by reference TRBV19 and TRBJ2-7, is DGGITQSPKYLFRKEGQNVTLSCEQNLNHDAMYWYRQDPGQGLRLIYYSQIVNDFQKGDIAEGYSVSREKKESFPLTVTSAQKNPTAFYLCASSIVVESEQYFGPGTRLTVT.

This chain links TRBV6-1 with TRBJ2-7; D possibly matches TRBD1 or TRBD2 (5 bases each). V was clipped by 4 bases and J by 0 bases, with 7 bases between them. Germline-derived CDR1 and CDR2 are MNHNS and SASEGT. CDR3 length: 13 amino acids. The CDR3 reads CASSGDRSYEQYF. In DNA, the CDR3 is TGTGCCAGCAGTGGGGACCGCTCCTACGAGCAGTACTTC.

The chain has TRBV6-5 and TRBJ2-7, with D perhaps matching TRBD2 (6 bases). Trimming left V 0 bases short and J 3 bases short, with 12 bases between. Germline V gene sequence: CDR1 MNHEY, CDR2 SVGAGI. This CDR3 is 15 amino acids long. This chain's CDR3 is CASSYSWAGNYEQYF. The CDR3 nucleotides are TGTGCCAGCAGTTACTCTTGGGCGGGGAACTACGAGCAGTACTTC.

The rearrangement joins TRBV7-2 to TRBJ1-2, with D perhaps matching TRBD1 (5 bases). Germline CDR1 reads SGHTA; CDR2 reads FQGNSA. This CDR3 is built from 12 residues. V lost 1 base, J lost 7 bases, and 7 bases lay in between. Written as DNA, the CDR3 is TGTGCCAGCAGCTTAGGGGGGGTTGGCTACACCTTC. It yields the protein CASSLGGVGYTF.

This clone was seen more than once but under ten times. The chain joins TRBV28 to TRBJ2-3; D unclear. Trimming shortened V by 1 base and J by 0 bases, and 8 bases separated the two germline ends. The CDR3 loop spans 15 amino acids. Germline CDR1 is MDHEN and CDR2 is SYDVKM. Here the CDR3 reads CASSLFMASTDTQYF. The CDR3 bases are TGTGCCAGCAGTTTATTCATGGCTAGCACAGATACGCAGTATTTT.

This rearrangement joins TRBV27 to TRBJ2-7; TRBD1 aligns across 7 bases. V gave up 8 bases and J gave up 6 bases; unmatched junction bases: 7. This CDR3 has 12 residues. Germline V gene lookup returns CDR1 MNHEY and CDR2 SMNVEV (reference sequence). The CDR3 nucleotides read TGTGCCAGCTCTACAGGGGCCAGCGAGCAGTACTTC. This translates into CASSTGASEQYF.

The rearrangement uses TRBV4-2 and TRBJ2-7, with D possibly TRBD2 on 5 matching bases. Germline CDR1 LGHNA, CDR2 YNFKEQ. CDR3 length: 15 amino acids. Trimming shortened V by 0 bases and J by 0 bases, and 9 bases separated the two germline ends. The CDR3 DNA is TGTGCCAGCAGCCAAGAGGTAGCGTACTCCTACGAGCAGTACTTC. It is translated as CASSQEVAYSYEQYF.

The chain combines TRBV11-2 with TRBJ1-2; D is possibly TRBD1 (6 bases). Trimming stripped 0 bases from V and 5 bases from J, with 13 bases between. This CDR3 region has 15 residues. Germline V CDR1 and CDR2: SGHAT, FQNNGV. The CDR3 protein is CASSLEAWGAYGYTF. The CDR3 bases are TGTGCCAGCAGCTTAGAGGCCTGGGGGGCATATGGCTACACCTTC.

Details on this clone: The DNA is omitted, as the CDR3 cannot be located on it reliably, and the CDR3 follows TCRdb's listing. The rearrangement links TRBV30 to TRBJ2-4; the table names TRBD1, a call not compared with the DNA. A total of 11 residues make up the CDR3, ends included. Germline CDR1 reads GTSNPN; CDR2 reads SVGIG (reference sequence). Here the CDR3 reads CAWGTGARLNF.

This chain joins TRBV5-4 and TRBJ1-1; D not certain. The CDR3 is made up of 13 amino acids. Trimming removed 4 bases from V and 1 base from J, with 8 bases in between. Germline V gene lookup returns CDR1 SGHNT and CDR2 YYREEE (reference sequence). The CDR3 spells CASSPVKNTEAFF. DNA of the CDR3: TGTGCCAGCAGCCCTGTCAAGAACACTGAAGCTTTCTTT.

The chain has TRBV30 and TRBJ1-1, with 9 bases fitting TRBD1. V trimming: 5 bases; J trimming: 4 bases; junction bases outside the gene matches: 2. The CDR3 extends over 12 amino acids. Germline-derived CDR1 and CDR2 are GTSNPN and SVGIG (reference sequence). The CDR3 is CAWGQGTTEAFF. In DNA, the CDR3 is TGTGCCTGGGGACAGGGGACCACTGAAGCTTTCTTT.

The rearrangement uses TRBV6-5 and TRBJ1-5; unclear D gene. The CDR3 contains 12 residues. CDR1 MNHEY and CDR2 SVGAGI come from the germline V gene. V was clipped by 6 bases and J by 4 bases, with 7 bases between them. The CDR3 coding sequence is TGTGCCAGCAGAAAAGGAAATCAGCCCCAGCATTTT. Translation gives CASRKGNQPQHF.

The chain couples TRBV4-2 to TRBJ2-2, with D hard to call. The germline V gene encodes CDR1 LGHNA and CDR2 YNFKEQ. Deletions cut 0 bases from V and 3 bases from J, with 5 bases between. The CDR3 extends over 14 amino acids. DNA for the CDR3: TGTGCCAGCAGCCAAGAGGTCTACACCGGGGAGCTGTTTTTT. It encodes CASSQEVYTGELFF.

This clone was seen repeatedly, ten times or more. The V call is TRBV5-4, the J call TRBJ1-3, with unresolved D. The CDR3 runs 13 residues. CDR1 and CDR2 (germline): SGHNT, YYREEE (reference sequence). V was cut by 8 bases and J by 2 bases, with 11 bases left in between. CDR3 sequence reads: CASSREAGNTIYF. CDR3 DNA sequence: TGTGCCAGTTCTAGGGAAGCTGGAAACACCATATATTTT.

V usage is TRBV9 and J usage is TRBJ1-1, with D possibly matching TRBD1 (5 bases). The CDR3 totals 15 residues. Trimming left V 0 bases short and J 0 bases short, with 9 bases between. Germline CDR1 reads SGDLS; CDR2 reads YYNGEE. The CDR3 spells CASSVGGAMNTEAFF. CDR3 nucleotides: TGTGCCAGCAGCGTAGGTGGGGCCATGAACACTGAAGCTTTCTTT.

V gene TRBV27 combines with J gene TRBJ2-4, with no clear D. Deletions cut 4 bases from V and 6 bases from J, with 10 bases between. Germline loops: CDR1 MNHEY, CDR2 SMNVEV (reference sequence). The CDR3 spans 13 residues. The CDR3 sequence: CASSSQDGNIQYF. In nucleotides, the CDR3 is TGTGCCAGCAGTTCCCAGGACGGAAACATTCAGTACTTC.

In the case of this clone: One end of the junction is discordant with germline, which a read error may explain. The rearrangement links TRBV27 to TRBJ2-7; 9 nucleotides agree with TRBD1. This CDR3 comprises 15 residues. Germline V gene lookup returns CDR1 MNHEY and CDR2 SMNVEV (reference sequence). This chain's CDR3 is CASSPGTGLTYEQYF. CDR3 DNA sequence: TGTGCCAGCAGTCCCGGGACAGGGCTCACCTATGAGCAGTACTTC.

V gene TRBV2 combines with J gene TRBJ2-5, with D uncertain. The CDR3 runs to 10 residues. Trimming took off 9 bases at V and 5 bases at J, with 7 bases between the two ends. CDR1 and CDR2 from the germline V gene are SNHLY and FYNNEI. CDR3 in DNA: TGTGCCAGTCAGATGGAGACCCAGTACTTC. This gives the protein CASQMETQYF.

This clone was seen more than once but under ten times. This rearrangement joins TRBV6-6 to TRBJ2-7; 7 bases agree with TRBD1. The V gene end was trimmed by 8 bases and the J gene end by 6 bases; junction bases not matched to a gene: 7. The germline CDR1 and CDR2 sequences are MNHNY and SVGAGI (reference sequence). CDR3 length: 12 amino acids. The CDR3 here is CASEGAHFEQYF. The CDR3 DNA is TGTGCCAGCGAGGGGGCGCATTTCGAGCAGTACTTC.

The V call is TRBV5-1, the J call TRBJ2-5, with D tentatively TRBD1 or TRBD2 (5 bases each). The V end lost 0 bases, the J end lost 4 bases, and 10 bases lay between the germline ends. The CDR3 loop spans 14 amino acids. Per germline, CDR1 SGHRS and CDR2 YFSETQ. CDR3 DNA sequence: TGCGCCAGCAGCTTGGACGGGACGGCAGAGACCCAGTACTTC. Amino acid sequence: CASSLDGTAETQYF.

This clone was recorded once. The chain joins TRBV6-5 to TRBJ1-5, with a possible D match to TRBD1 (6 bases). The V and J ends lost 7 bases and 0 bases respectively, with 13 bases between them. Germline V gives CDR1 MNHEY, CDR2 SVGAGI. The length of the CDR3 is 15 residues. CDR3 nucleotides: TGTGCCAGCAATACAGGGCTGTATAGCAATCAGCCCCAGCATTTT. Protein sequence: CASNTGLYSNQPQHF.

The chain employs TRBV18 and TRBJ1-2; 10 bases line up with TRBD1. Germline trimming cut 3 bases from V and 5 bases from J; bases unmatched to any gene: 6. The germline V gene encodes CDR1 KGHSH and CDR2 LQKENI. The CDR3 consists of 15 residues. The CDR3 nucleotides are TGTGCCAGCTCACCGGGGGACAGGGGTTTTTATGGCTACACCTTC. Residues: CASSPGDRGFYGYTF.

The chain employs TRBV6-5 and TRBJ2-7; D gene ambiguous. The CDR3 covers 12 residues. Per the germline V gene, CDR1 is MNHEY and CDR2 is SVGAGI. Trimming took off 9 bases at V and 3 bases at J, with 12 bases between the two ends. The CDR3 loop reads CASRTASYEQYF. The CDR3 DNA reads as TGTGCCAGTAGGACGGCGAGCTACGAGCAGTACTTC.

V and J are TRBV10-3 and TRBJ1-5, with D possibly matching TRBD1 (6 bases). Germline V CDR1 and CDR2: ENHRY, SYGVKD. The CDR3 is 13 residues long. V lost 7 bases, J lost 3 bases, and 10 bases lay in between. The CDR3: CAITQGINQPQHF. The CDR3 nucleotides are TGTGCCATCACACAGGGAATCAATCAGCCCCAGCATTTT.

This chain links TRBV30 with TRBJ1-3, with unresolved D. Trimming left V 2 bases short and J 2 bases short, with 7 bases between. Germline loops: CDR1 GTSNPN, CDR2 SVGIG (reference sequence). CDR3 size: 13 residues. DNA of the CDR3: TGTGCCTGGAGTTCTGGTCCTGGAAACACCATATATTTT. It codes for CAWSSGPGNTIYF.